This T cell receptor beta chain derives from a study of T cells in Graves' hyperthyroidism and ophthalmopathy. Findings and caveats of the study: Most expanded thyroid clonotypes above 0.001 recurred in blood.

About this clonotype itself: Its antigen is unknown.

Amplified regions were TCR beta CDR3 sequences from RNA transcripts. RT-PCR in the first round (using the HTBI primer set) targeted the TCR CDR3. One entry per CDR3 protein, called by TCRdb with MiXCR from the multiplex PCR reads. The sample records around 540,000 distinct CDR3 sequences, 15% to 20% being singletons. CDR3 size: 17 residues. V was pared by 3 bases and J by 7 bases, with 8 bases of the junction left unmatched. CDR1 and CDR2 (germline): SGHDN, FVKESK. The specimen sequenced was blood. This chain links TRBV14 with TRBJ2-1; 14 nucleotides line up with TRBD2. This clonotype originated in a woman in her twenties or thirties with Graves' ophthalmopathy. The CDR3 bases are TGTGCCAGCAGCCAGCGAACCGGGACTAGCGGGAGAAATGAGCAGTTCTTC. Encoded protein: CASSQRTGTSGRNEQFF.